This entry describes one T cell receptor beta chain. This entry comes from a study of cytomegalovirus exposure and HLA in healthy donors. With 60 Vbeta and 13 Jbeta primers, the PCR was carried out. TCRdb's copy holds only in-frame clones and misses some; the assay was immunoSEQ multiplex PCR. The sample lists under 200,000 clones, approximately 86% occurring once. Per germline, CDR1 MDHEN and CDR2 SYDVKM. This CDR3 is built from 15 residues. Trimming removed 1 base at V and 2 bases at J, with 11 bases between. The chain joins TRBV28 to TRBJ1-1; no clear D. This TCR derives from a woman aged 30 to 39 in good health and CMV-seronegative. The specimen sequenced was PBMCs. CDR3: CASSLFGQPNTEAFF. The CDR3 DNA follows: TGTGCCAGCAGTTTATTTGGGCAGCCTAACACTGAAGCTTTCTTT.